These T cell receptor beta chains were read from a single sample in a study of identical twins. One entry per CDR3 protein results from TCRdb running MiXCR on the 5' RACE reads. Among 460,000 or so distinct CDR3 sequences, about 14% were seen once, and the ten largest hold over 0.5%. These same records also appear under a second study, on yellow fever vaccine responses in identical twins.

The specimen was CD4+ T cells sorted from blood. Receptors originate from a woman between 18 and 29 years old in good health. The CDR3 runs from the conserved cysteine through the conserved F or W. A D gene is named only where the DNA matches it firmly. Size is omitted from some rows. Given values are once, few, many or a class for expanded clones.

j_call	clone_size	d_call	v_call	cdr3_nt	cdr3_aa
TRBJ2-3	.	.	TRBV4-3	TGCGCCAGCAGCCAAGAGCGGAGGGGATCAGATACGCAGTATTTT	CASSQERRGSDTQYF
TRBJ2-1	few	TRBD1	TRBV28	TGTGCCAGCAGCCCAGGGGGCCTTAACTACAATGAGCAGTTCTTC	CASSPGGLNYNEQFF
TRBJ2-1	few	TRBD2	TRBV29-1	TGCAGCGTTGTAGGACTAGCGGGCTACAATGAGCAGTTCTTC	CSVVGLAGYNEQFF
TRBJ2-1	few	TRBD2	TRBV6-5	TGTGCCAGCAGTCACTCTAGCGGGAGGGGCTCCTACAATGAGCAGTTCTTC	CASSHSSGRGSYNEQFF
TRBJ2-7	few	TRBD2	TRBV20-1	TGCAGTGCAAGGACTAGCGGGACCGTCGAGCAGTACTTC	CSARTSGTVEQYF
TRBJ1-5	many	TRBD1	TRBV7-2	TGTGCCAGCAGCTTAGCGAGGACAGGGAATCAGCCCCAGCATTTT	CASSLARTGNQPQHF
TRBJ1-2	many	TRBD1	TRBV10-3	TGTGCCACCACAGGGGGCGGGAGTGGCTACACCTTC	CATTGGGSGYTF
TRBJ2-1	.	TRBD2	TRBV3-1	TGTGCCAGCAGCCAACGGACTAGCGGGGAGAACAATGAGCAGTTCTTC	CASSQRTSGENNEQFF
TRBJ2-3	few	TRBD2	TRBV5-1	TGCGCCAGCAGATTCAGGACTAGCCAAGATACGCAGTATTTT	CASRFRTSQDTQYF
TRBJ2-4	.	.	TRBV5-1	TGCGCCAGCAGCCCGACTTTTGTAGCCAAAAACATTCAGTACTTC	CASSPTFVAKNIQYF
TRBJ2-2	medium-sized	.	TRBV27	TGTGCCAGCAGTCAGCAGGGTGGTAGATCCGGGGAGCTGTTTTTT	CASSQQGGRSGELFF
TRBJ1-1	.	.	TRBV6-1	TGTGCCAGCAGCGACAACTTCAACACTGAAGCTTTCTTT	CASSDNFNTEAFF
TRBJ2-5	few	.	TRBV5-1	TGCGCCAGCAGCTTGGAAGGGCGGCGGGGTCAAGAGACCCAGTACTTC	CASSLEGRRGQETQYF
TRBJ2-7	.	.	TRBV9	TGTGCCAGCAGCGCTGGGACGAGGACCTACGAGCAGTACTTC	CASSAGTRTYEQYF
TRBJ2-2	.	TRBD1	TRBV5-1	TGCGCCAGCAGCTTGGGATCGATTCGGACAGGGGGCACCGGGGAGCTGTTTTTT	CASSLGSIRTGGTGELFF
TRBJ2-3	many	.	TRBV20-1	TGCAGTGCTAGTCCCACGCTGGCGGGACTGTCAGATACGCAGTATTTT	CSASPTLAGLSDTQYF
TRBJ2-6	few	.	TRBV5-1	TGCGCCAGCAGCAAGGCCCGACAGGCCGCCAACGTCCTGACTTTC	CASSKARQAANVLTF
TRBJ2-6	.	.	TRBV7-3	TGTGCCAGTTCGACAGGAGGACTCTCTGGGGCCAACGTCCTGACTTTC	CASSTGGLSGANVLTF
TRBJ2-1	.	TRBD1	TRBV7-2	TGTGCCAGCAGCTTCCCCGGGACAGGGGGGAGGAATGAGCAGTTCTTC	CASSFPGTGGRNEQFF
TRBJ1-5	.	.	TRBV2	TGTGCCAGCACCAGGACAGTAGACGATCAGCCCCAGCATTTT	CASTRTVDDQPQHF
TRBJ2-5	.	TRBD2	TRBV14	TGTGCCAGCAGCCAAGATGATCGGAATAGCGGGGAAGAGACCCAGTACTTC	CASSQDDRNSGEETQYF
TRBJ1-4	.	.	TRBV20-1	TGCAGTGCTAGTGGAGGGGGAGAAAAACTGTTTTTT	CSASGGGEKLFF
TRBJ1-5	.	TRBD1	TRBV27	TGTGCCAGCAAATCGGTAGGGACAGGGGCTCAGCCCCAGCATTTT	CASKSVGTGAQPQHF
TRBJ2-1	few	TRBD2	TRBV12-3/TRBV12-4	TGTGCCAGCAGGAGGGAGGGCCCGATCCTTTACAATGAGCAGTTCTTC	CASRREGPILYNEQFF
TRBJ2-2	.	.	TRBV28	.	CASSLSRDRHRGAVFF
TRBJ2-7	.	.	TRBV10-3	TGTGCCATCGGGGCCGGGGGAGTAGACGAGCAGTACTTC	CAIGAGGVDEQYF
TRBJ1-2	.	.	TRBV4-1	TGCGCCAGCAGCCAATCGGCCCAGTATGGCTACACCTTC	CASSQSAQYGYTF
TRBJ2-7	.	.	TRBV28	TGTGCCAGCAGGAGAGAGAGGGCAAAGCCGTACGAGCAGTACTTC	CASRRERAKPYEQYF
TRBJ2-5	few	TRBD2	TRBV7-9	TGTGCCAGCAGCTTACCTGGACTAGCGTTAGAGACCCAGTACTTC	CASSLPGLALETQYF
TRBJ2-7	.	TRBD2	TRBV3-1	TGTGCCAGCAGCCATCCGGGACTAGCGGCCGAGCAGTACTTC	CASSHPGLAAEQYF
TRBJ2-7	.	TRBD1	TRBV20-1	TGCAGTGCTAGCGGGACAGGAGGGTCCTACGAGCAGTACTTC	CSASGTGGSYEQYF
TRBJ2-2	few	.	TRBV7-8	TGTGCCAGCAGCCCCGGGGAGACTCCCGGGGAGCTGTTTTTT	CASSPGETPGELFF
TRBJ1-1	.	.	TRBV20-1	TGCAGTGCTGCAGAGCAGGGGCGGCGAGAAGCTTTCTTT	CSAAEQGRREAFF
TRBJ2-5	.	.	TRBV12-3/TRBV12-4	TGTGCCAGCAGTTCCGGGACCGGGAAAGAGACCCAGTACTTC	CASSSGTGKETQYF
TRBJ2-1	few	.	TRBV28	TGTGCCAGCAGTTTCCCCCAGCGGGCCAGCTCCTACAATGAGCAGTTCTTC	CASSFPQRASSYNEQFF
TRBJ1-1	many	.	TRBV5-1	TGCGCCAGCAGCCCTATGGGACTGAACACTGAAGCTTTCTTT	CASSPMGLNTEAFF
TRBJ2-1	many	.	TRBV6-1	TGTGCCAGCACGACCCTAGCTGGGAACTACAATGAGCAGTTCTTC	CASTTLAGNYNEQFF
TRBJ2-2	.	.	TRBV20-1	TGCAGTGCTAGAGGGGAGGTCCCCGGGGAGCTGTTTTTT	CSARGEVPGELFF
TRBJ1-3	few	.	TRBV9	TGTGCCAGCAGCGTAGGGGCAGGAGGTCTGCCTGGAAACACCATATATTTT	CASSVGAGGLPGNTIYF
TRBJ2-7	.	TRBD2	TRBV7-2	TGTGCCAGCAGCTTCGGACTAGCGGATTACTACGAGCAGTACTTC	CASSFGLADYYEQYF
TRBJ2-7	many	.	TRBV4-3	TGCGCCAGCAGCCAAGAAAGATACTCCTACGAGCAGTACTTC	CASSQERYSYEQYF
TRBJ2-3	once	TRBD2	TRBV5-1	TGCGCCAGCAGTGAGGTCAGCGGGGGTGCAGATACGCAGTATTTT	CASSEVSGGADTQYF
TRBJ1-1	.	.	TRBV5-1	TGCGCCAGCAGCTTCGGGGGGCAGAACACTGAAGCTTTCTTT	CASSFGGQNTEAFF
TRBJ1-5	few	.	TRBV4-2	TGTGCCAGCAGCCAAGATGAGCGGGCGGCAGTTAAGAATCAGCCCCAGCATTTT	CASSQDERAAVKNQPQHF
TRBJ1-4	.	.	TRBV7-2	TGTGCCAGCAGCCGTCTAAATCGTGAAAAACTGTTTTTT	CASSRLNREKLFF